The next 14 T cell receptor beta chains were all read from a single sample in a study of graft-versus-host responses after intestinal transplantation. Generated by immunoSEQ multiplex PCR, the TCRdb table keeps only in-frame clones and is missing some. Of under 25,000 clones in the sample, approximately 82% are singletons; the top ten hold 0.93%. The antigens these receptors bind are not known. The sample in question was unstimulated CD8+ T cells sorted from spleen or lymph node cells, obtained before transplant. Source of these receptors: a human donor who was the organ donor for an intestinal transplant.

CDR3: CASRSRQAYEQYF. CDR3 nucleotide sequence: TGTGCCAGCAGATCCCGACAGGCCTACGAGCAGTACTTC. The chain is built from TRBV6-1 and TRBJ2-7; perhaps TRBD1 as D (6 bases). The V end was cut by 6 bases, the J end by 2 bases, with 11 bases between. Germline CDR1 and CDR2: MNHNS and SASEGT. The CDR3 spans 13 residues.

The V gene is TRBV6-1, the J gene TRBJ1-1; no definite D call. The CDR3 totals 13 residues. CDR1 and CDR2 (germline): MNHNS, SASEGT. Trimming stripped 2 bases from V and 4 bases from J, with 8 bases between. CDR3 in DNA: TGTGCCAGCAGTGAATGGGTGGGCACTGAAGCTTTCTTT. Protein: CASSEWVGTEAFF.

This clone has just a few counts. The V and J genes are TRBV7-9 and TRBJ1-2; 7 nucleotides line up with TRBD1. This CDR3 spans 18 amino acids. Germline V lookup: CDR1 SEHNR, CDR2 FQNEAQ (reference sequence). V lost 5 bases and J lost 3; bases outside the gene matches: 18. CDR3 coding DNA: TGTGCCAGCAGCCGAGACAGGGCGCGGACTATGGCGGACTATGGCTACACCTTC. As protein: CASSRDRARTMADYGYTF.

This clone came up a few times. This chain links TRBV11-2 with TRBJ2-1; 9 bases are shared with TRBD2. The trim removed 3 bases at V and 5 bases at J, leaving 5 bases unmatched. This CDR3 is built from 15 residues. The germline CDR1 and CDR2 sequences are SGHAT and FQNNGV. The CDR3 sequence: CASSFGGGGDNEQFF. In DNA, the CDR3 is TGTGCCAGCAGCTTCGGCGGCGGGGGGGACAATGAGCAGTTCTTC.

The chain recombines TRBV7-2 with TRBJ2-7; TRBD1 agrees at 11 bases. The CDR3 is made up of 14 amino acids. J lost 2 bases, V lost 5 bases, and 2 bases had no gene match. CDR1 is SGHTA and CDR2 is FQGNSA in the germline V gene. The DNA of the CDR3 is TGTGCCAGCAGCCTGGGACAGGGGGCCTACGAGCAGTACTTC. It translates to CASSLGQGAYEQYF.

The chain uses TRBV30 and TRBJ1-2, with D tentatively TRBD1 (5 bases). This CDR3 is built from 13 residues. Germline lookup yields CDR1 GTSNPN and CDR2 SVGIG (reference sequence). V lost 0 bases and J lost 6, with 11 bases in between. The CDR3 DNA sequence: TGTGCCTGGAGTGTACCTGGGGGTCATGGCTACACCTTC. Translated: CAWSVPGGHGYTF.

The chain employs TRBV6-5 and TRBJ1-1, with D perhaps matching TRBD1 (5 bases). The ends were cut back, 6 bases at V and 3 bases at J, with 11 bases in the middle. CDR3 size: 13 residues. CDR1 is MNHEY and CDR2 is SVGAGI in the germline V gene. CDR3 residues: CASRTQGDTEAFF. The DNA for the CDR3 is TGTGCCAGCAGAACCCAGGGAGACACTGAAGCTTTCTTT.

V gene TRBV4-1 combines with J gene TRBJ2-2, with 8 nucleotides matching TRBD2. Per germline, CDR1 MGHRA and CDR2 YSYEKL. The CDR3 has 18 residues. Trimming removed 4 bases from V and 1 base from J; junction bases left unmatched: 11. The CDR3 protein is CASSRGGAGAKNTGELFF. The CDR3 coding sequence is TGCGCCAGCAGCCGAGGGGGAGCGGGGGCCAAGAACACCGGGGAGCTGTTTTTT.

Written as DNA, the CDR3 is TGCGCCAGCAGCTTAAAGGGGACAGGGGAGCTTACAGATACGCAGTATTTT. As protein: CASSLKGTGELTDTQYF. The chain links TRBV5-1 to TRBJ2-3; 10 bases are a match to TRBD1. The CDR3 extends over 17 amino acids. The J segment lost 3 bases and the V segment lost 2 bases, leaving 9 bases of the junction unmatched. The germline V gene encodes CDR1 SGHRS and CDR2 YFSETQ.

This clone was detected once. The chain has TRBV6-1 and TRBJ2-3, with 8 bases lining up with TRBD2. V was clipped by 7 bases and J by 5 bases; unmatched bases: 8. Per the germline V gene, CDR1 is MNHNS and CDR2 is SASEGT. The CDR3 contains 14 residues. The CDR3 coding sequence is TGTGCCAGCACGGGACTAGTCAACCGAGATACGCAGTATTTT. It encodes CASTGLVNRDTQYF.

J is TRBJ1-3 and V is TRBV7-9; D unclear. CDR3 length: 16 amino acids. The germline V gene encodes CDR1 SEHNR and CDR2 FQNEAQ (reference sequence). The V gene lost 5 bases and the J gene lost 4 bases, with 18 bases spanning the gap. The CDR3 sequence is CASSLEKELWGNTIYF. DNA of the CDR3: TGTGCCAGCAGCCTCGAGAAGGAGCTCTGGGGAAACACCATATATTTT.

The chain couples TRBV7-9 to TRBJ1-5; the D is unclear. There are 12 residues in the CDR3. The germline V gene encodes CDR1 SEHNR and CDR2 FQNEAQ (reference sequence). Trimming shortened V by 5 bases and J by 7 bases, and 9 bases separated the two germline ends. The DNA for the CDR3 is TGTGCCAGCAGCATGGACCCACAGCCCCAGCATTTT. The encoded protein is CASSMDPQPQHF.

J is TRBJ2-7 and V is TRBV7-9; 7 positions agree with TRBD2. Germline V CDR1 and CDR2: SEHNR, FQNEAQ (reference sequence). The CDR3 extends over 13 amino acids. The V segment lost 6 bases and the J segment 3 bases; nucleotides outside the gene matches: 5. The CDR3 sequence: CASSPGLGYEQYF. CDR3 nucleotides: TGTGCCAGCAGTCCCGGACTAGGCTACGAGCAGTACTTC.

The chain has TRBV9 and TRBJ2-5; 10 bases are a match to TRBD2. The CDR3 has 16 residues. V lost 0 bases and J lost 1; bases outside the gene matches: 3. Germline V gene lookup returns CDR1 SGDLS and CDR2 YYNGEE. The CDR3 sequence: CASSVEASGSQETQYF. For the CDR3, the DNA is TGTGCCAGCAGCGTAGAGGCTAGCGGGAGCCAAGAGACCCAGTACTTC. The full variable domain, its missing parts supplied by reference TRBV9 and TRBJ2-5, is DSGVTQTPKHLITATGQRVTLRCSPRSGDLSVYWYQQSLDQGLQFLIQYYNGEERAKGNILERFSAQQFPDLHSELNLSSLELGDSALYFCASSVEASGSQETQYFGPGTRLLVL.